This T cell receptor (beta chain) was sequenced in a study of OX40 agonist ivuxolimab in advanced cancers. At the level of the study: The study treated patients with ivuxolimab, an agonistic anti-OX40 (CD134) antibody. Every 2 weeks, ivuxolimab was infused into the patients intravenously at between 0.01 and 10 mg/kg.

Excluded were patients having autoimmune disease history or systemic immunosuppression. Peripheral blood came from all dose cohorts at three timepoints. This clone came up once. V lost 4 bases and J lost 9; bases outside the gene matches: 4. CDR3 length: 12 residues. Germline CDR1 is SGHNT and CDR2 is YYREEE (reference sequence). This table comes from immunoSEQ multiplex PCR, and its TCRdb copy is limited to in-frame clones, with some not included. Altogether tens of thousands of clones are present, 88% being singletons, with the ten largest covering roughly 0.67%. The specimen was CD4+ or CD8+ T cells sorted from blood, collected in a trial of the OX40 agonist ivuxolimab. This rearrangement joins TRBV5-4 to TRBJ2-1; 7 bases are a match to TRBD2. The origin of this receptor is an adult with an advanced solid tumor such as melanoma, head and neck, liver or kidney cancer. CDR3 in amino acids: CASSGRGGEQFF. CDR3 nucleotides: TGTGCCAGCAGCGGGAGGGGTGGTGAGCAGTTCTTC.